This T cell receptor (beta chain) emerged from a study of early T cells in non-severe SARS-CoV-2 infection. Study details: Alpha and beta chains were unpaired, from unsorted whole-blood bulk RNA.

General study findings and limits: In VDJdb matching, anti-spike CD8 responses were favored while private and CD4 specificities went missing.

Each single cDNA molecule received a unique molecular identifier. TCRdb independently ran MiXCR on the 5' RACE reads; one entry per CDR3 protein. The sample records more than 55,000 distinct CDR3 sequences, 10% to 15% being singletons. Germline loops: CDR1 SGHTA, CDR2 FQGNSA. The CDR3 has 13 residues. Trimming shortened V by 5 bases and J by 0 bases, and 5 bases separated the two germline ends. This clonotype was observed at least ten times. As yet, its antigen is unknown. V gene TRBV7-2 combines with J gene TRBJ2-1; the D is unclear. Material: whole blood. The receptor was derived from an adult who was a healthcare worker with PCR-confirmed SARS-CoV-2 infection or an uninfected control (not recorded which). CDR3 DNA: TGTGCCAGCAGCCCCAGCTCCTACAATGAGCAGTTCTTC. It is translated as CASSPSSYNEQFF.